The TCR beta chain described here comes from a study of T cells in Graves' hyperthyroidism and ophthalmopathy. Regarding the study as a whole: Most thyroid-expanded clonotypes above 0.001 were also found in blood.

RNA transcripts were the template for amplifying TCR beta CDR3 regions. Carried out on the TCR CDR3, a first-round RT-PCR used the HTBI primer set. TCRdb reprocessed the multiplex PCR reads with MiXCR, giving one entry per CDR3 protein. The table lists about 560,000 distinct CDR3 sequences, approximately 15% of them singletons, with 15% to 20% in the top ten. Notes on this clonotype: Antigen unknown.

In germline, CDR1 is KGHSH, CDR2 LQKENI. CDR3 length: 14 amino acids. Trimming removed 2 bases from V and 4 bases from J, with 9 bases in between. Not enrolled were patients with uncontrolled infection, other autoimmune disease, pregnancy or lactation. The TCR originated in a woman younger than 30 with Graves' hyperthyroidism. The sample taken for sequencing was blood. The chain is built from TRBV18 and TRBJ1-3; D not resolved. The CDR3 sequence: CASSPGNKGNTIYF. Here the CDR3 DNA reads TGTGCCAGCTCACCAGGGAATAAGGGAAACACCATATATTTT.